This record looks at one T cell receptor beta chain sequence and its context. Data came from immunoSEQ multiplex PCR; TCRdb stores just in-frame clones and leaves some out. The data show about 190,000 clones, about nine tenths seen once. Germline V CDR1 and CDR2: LGHDT, YNNKEL (reference sequence). The CDR3 spans 12 residues. Trimming shortened V by 2 bases and J by 10 bases, and 11 bases separated the two germline ends. This sample was included in a study of blood T cell repertoires in COVID-19. Study as a whole: T cells, B-cell-depleted T cells, or PBMCs supplied cDNA or gDNA.

The V gene is TRBV3-1 (or the pseudogene TRBV3-2), the J gene TRBJ1-2, with D possibly matching TRBD1 (6 bases). The sequencing sample was made of peripheral blood. This TCR came from a woman in her twenties or thirties with acute or convalescent COVID-19. The CDR3 nucleotides are TGTGCCAGCAGCCAACCGGGGGGGCCCTACACCTTC. Translating it yields CASSQPGGPYTF.